This is a list of T cell receptor beta chains from one sample in a study of Ad26.COV2.S vaccination and SARS-CoV-2 variants. Assay: immunoSEQ multiplex PCR; the TCRdb copy retains only in-frame clones and omits some. Of 300,000 to 400,000 clones listed, 75% to 90% were seen once; the top ten hold around 5.3%. Source: peripheral blood, taken in a trial of Ad26.COV2.S vaccine versus placebo. The origin of the receptors is a person between 18 and 60 years old who received the Ad26.COV2.S COVID-19 vaccine or a placebo. Both conserved end residues are part of each CDR3. D genes are given only for firm matches. Size is omitted from some rows. Given values are once, few, many or a class for expanded clones.

clone size: -
V gene: TRBV15
J gene: TRBJ1-3
D gene: -
CDR3 protein: CATSRVRTDTSGNTIYF
CDR3 DNA: TGTGCCACCAGCAGAGTAAGAACAGATACCTCTGGAAACACCATATATTTT

clone size: -
V gene: TRBV6-5
J gene: TRBJ2-7
D gene: -
CDR3 protein: CASSSGEYEQYF
CDR3 DNA: TGTGCCAGCAGTTCAGGGGAGTACGAGCAGTACTTC

clone size: -
V gene: TRBV5-4
J gene: TRBJ1-3
D gene: -
CDR3 protein: CASSLPGASGNTIYF
CDR3 DNA: TGTGCCAGCAGCTTGCCGGGGGCCTCTGGAAACACCATATATTTT

clone size: -
V gene: TRBV5-1
J gene: TRBJ1-3
D gene: -
CDR3 protein: CASSPQQAHSGNTIYF
CDR3 DNA: TGCGCCAGCAGCCCGCAACAGGCCCATTCTGGAAACACCATATATTTT

clone size: -
V gene: TRBV9
J gene: TRBJ1-1
D gene: -
CDR3 protein: CASSVSGITEAFF
CDR3 DNA: TGTGCCAGCAGCGTTTCAGGGATCACTGAAGCTTTCTTT

clone size: -
V gene: TRBV3-1/TRBV3-2
J gene: TRBJ2-1
D gene: TRBD2
CDR3 protein: CASSQRSYPGLAGNNEQFF
CDR3 DNA: TGTGCCAGCAGCCAGCGCAGTTACCCGGGACTAGCGGGGAACAATGAGCAGTTCTTC

clone size: many
V gene: TRBV28
J gene: TRBJ1-2
D gene: TRBD1
CDR3 protein: CASSSLKGAGYGYTF
CDR3 DNA: TGTGCCAGCAGTTCGCTTAAGGGGGCTGGCTATGGCTACACCTTC

clone size: once
V gene: TRBV7-9
J gene: TRBJ1-4
D gene: -
CDR3 protein: CASSLYGSYEKLFF
CDR3 DNA: TGTGCCAGCAGCTTATATGGGTCTTATGAAAAACTGTTTTTT

clone size: once
V gene: TRBV5-1
J gene: TRBJ1-1
D gene: -
CDR3 protein: CASSVRRGNTEAFF
CDR3 DNA: TGCGCCAGCAGCGTCAGGAGAGGGAACACTGAAGCTTTCTTT

clone size: -
V gene: TRBV20-1
J gene: TRBJ2-7
D gene: -
CDR3 protein: CSASKGIAYEQYF
CDR3 DNA: TGCAGTGCTAGTAAGGGTATCGCCTACGAGCAGTACTTC

clone size: -
V gene: TRBV3-1/TRBV3-2
J gene: TRBJ2-1
D gene: TRBD2
CDR3 protein: CASSSTSGRYNEQFF
CDR3 DNA: TGTGCCAGCAGCTCAACTAGCGGGCGATACAATGAGCAGTTCTTC

clone size: -
V gene: TRBV10-3
J gene: TRBJ2-1
D gene: -
CDR3 protein: CAISEPDRRSYNEQFF
CDR3 DNA: TGTGCCATCAGTGAGCCGGACAGACGCTCCTACAATGAGCAGTTCTTC

clone size: -
V gene: TRBV3-1/TRBV3-2
J gene: TRBJ1-2
D gene: -
CDR3 protein: CASSHQSGTRLFGYTF
CDR3 DNA: TGTGCCAGCAGCCATCAATCCGGGACGAGGTTATTTGGCTACACCTTC

clone size: -
V gene: TRBV7-9
J gene: TRBJ2-5
D gene: TRBD2
CDR3 protein: CASSDTSAETQYF
CDR3 DNA: TGTGCCAGCAGCGATACTAGCGCAGAGACCCAGTACTTC

clone size: -
V gene: TRBV3-1/TRBV3-2
J gene: TRBJ2-2
D gene: -
CDR3 protein: CASSQGAGIWSGELFF
CDR3 DNA: TGTGCCAGCAGCCAAGGGGCGGGTATATGGTCCGGGGAGCTGTTTTTT

clone size: -
V gene: TRBV3-1/TRBV3-2
J gene: TRBJ2-2
D gene: TRBD1
CDR3 protein: CASSPRQGTNTGELFF
CDR3 DNA: TGTGCCAGCAGTCCCCGACAGGGCACGAACACCGGGGAGCTGTTTTTT

clone size: -
V gene: TRBV24-1
J gene: TRBJ1-5
D gene: TRBD1
CDR3 protein: CATSEGQVGGGNQPQHF
CDR3 DNA: TGTGCCACCAGTGAGGGACAGGTCGGGGGGGGCAATCAGCCCCAGCATTTT

clone size: -
V gene: TRBV4-1
J gene: TRBJ1-5
D gene: -
CDR3 protein: CASSRSAEGNQPQHF
CDR3 DNA: TGCGCCAGCAGCCGCTCCGCGGAGGGCAATCAGCCCCAGCATTTT

clone size: -
V gene: TRBV6-5
J gene: TRBJ2-7
D gene: -
CDR3 protein: CASSYDRPFYEQYF
CDR3 DNA: TGTGCCAGCAGTTACGACAGACCATTCTACGAGCAGTACTTC

clone size: -
V gene: TRBV5-1
J gene: TRBJ2-4
D gene: -
CDR3 protein: CASSLELAKNIQYF
CDR3 DNA: TGCGCCAGCAGCCTGGAGTTAGCCAAAAACATTCAGTACTTC